This T cell receptor (beta chain) stems from a study of T cell responses to AZD1222 COVID-19 vaccine. The wider study: Second doses at about 4 or about 12 weeks were pooled.

Study-level findings and limits: Donors were chiefly white British, with a greater number of females, and clonal diversity was perhaps underestimated. Spike-spanning, vaccine-associated CD4 TCRs were dominant at 160-218 and 743-854.

The V gene lost 2 bases and the J gene lost 0 bases, with 12 bases spanning the gap. The germline V gene encodes CDR1 LNHNV and CDR2 YYDKDF (reference sequence). The CDR3 has 16 amino acids. As concerns this clone: What it binds is unknown.

Profiling relied on immunoSEQ multiplex PCR, and the TCRdb table lists in-frame clones only, not all of them. Here the sample spans approximately 94,000 clones, approximately 87% being singletons. The chain carries TRBV15 and TRBJ2-3, with D perhaps matching TRBD1 (6 bases). The sequence was obtained from an adult in good health. This material consisted of peripheral blood, taken on day 0 of AZD1222 vaccination. The CDR3 reads CATSRRTDLSTDTQYF. The CDR3 nucleotides are TGTGCCACCAGCAGACGGACAGACCTTAGCACAGATACGCAGTATTTT.